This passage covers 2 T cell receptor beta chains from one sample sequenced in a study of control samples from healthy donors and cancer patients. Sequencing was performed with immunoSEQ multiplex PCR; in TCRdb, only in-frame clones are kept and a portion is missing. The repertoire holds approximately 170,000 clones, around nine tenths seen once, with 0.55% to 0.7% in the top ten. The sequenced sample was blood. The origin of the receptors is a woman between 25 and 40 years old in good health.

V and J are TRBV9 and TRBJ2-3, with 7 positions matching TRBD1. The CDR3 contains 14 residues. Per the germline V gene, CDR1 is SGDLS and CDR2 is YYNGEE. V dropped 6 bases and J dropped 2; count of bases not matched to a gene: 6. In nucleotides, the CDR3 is TGTGCCAGCAACAAGGGACAGTTCACAGATACGCAGTATTTT. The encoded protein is CASNKGQFTDTQYF.

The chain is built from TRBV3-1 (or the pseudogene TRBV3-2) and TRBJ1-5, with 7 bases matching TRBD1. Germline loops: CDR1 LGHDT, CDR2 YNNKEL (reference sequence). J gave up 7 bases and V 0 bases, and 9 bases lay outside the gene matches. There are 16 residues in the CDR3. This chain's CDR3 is CASSQDRTGNRQPQHF. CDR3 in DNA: TGTGCCAGCAGCCAAGATCGGACAGGAAACAGACAGCCCCAGCATTTT.